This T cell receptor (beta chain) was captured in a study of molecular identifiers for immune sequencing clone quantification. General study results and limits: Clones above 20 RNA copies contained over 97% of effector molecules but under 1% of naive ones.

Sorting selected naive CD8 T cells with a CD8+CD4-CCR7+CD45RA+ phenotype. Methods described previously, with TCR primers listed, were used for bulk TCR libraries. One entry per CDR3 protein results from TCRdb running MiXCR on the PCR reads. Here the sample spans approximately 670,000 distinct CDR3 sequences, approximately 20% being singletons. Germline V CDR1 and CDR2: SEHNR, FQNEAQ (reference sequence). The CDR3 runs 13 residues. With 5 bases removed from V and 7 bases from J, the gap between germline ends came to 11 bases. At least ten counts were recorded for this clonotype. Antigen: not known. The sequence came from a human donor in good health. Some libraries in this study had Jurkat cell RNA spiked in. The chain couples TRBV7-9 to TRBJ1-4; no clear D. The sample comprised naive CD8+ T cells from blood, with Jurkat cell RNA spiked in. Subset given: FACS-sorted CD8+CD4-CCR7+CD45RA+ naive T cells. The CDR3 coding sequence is TGTGCCAGCAGCCCTCGGAATAGTGAAAAACTGTTTTTT. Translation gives CASSPRNSEKLFF.